The 24 T cell receptor beta chains listed next were all sequenced from one sample in a study of blood T cells in healthy people across ages. Next came a second PCR, run for about 7 to 12 cycles, which used a sample-barcoded 5' primer along with a J-beta primer mix. TCRdb re-called the 5' RACE reads through MiXCR, storing one row per CDR3 protein. The sample contains 850,000 to 950,000 distinct CDR3 sequences, roughly 26% of which appear only once. Material for sequencing was blood. The receptors originated from a woman of 80 years or more in good health.

Concerning this clonotype: A read error is possible here, since a much larger clone lies one base away. The chain links TRBV10-1 to TRBJ2-7; the D is unclear. CDR3 length equals 13 residues. Germline loops: CDR1 WNHNN, CDR2 SYGVQD (reference sequence). This CDR3 is CASRESSAYEQYF. CDR3 nucleotide sequence: TGCGCCAGCAGGGAGTCCAGTGCCTACGAGCAGTACTTC.

This clonotype was seen repeatedly, ten times or more. The chain uses TRBV28 and TRBJ2-3; 7 bases align to TRBD1. V gave up 5 bases and J gave up 0 bases; unmatched junction bases: 5. This CDR3 contains 15 residues. Germline CDR1 is MDHEN and CDR2 is SYDVKM. CDR3 sequence (DNA): TGTGCCAGCAGTGGACAGGAGTTGAGCACAGATACGCAGTATTTT. As protein: CASSGQELSTDTQYF.

V and J are TRBV7-2 and TRBJ1-1, with TRBD1 matching over 7 bases. Germline CDR1 SGHTA, CDR2 FQGNSA. The length of the CDR3 is 14 residues. Losses at the gene ends were 4 bases for V and 4 bases for J; bases not matched to a gene: 6. CDR3 DNA sequence: TGTGCCAGCAGCTCCAGGGGGGGCATCACTGAAGCTTTCTTT. Amino acid sequence: CASSSRGGITEAFF.

On this clonotype: A read error may explain this, as a much larger clone is one base away. The genes are TRBV5-8 and TRBJ2-7; possible D gene TRBD1, 6 bases. Between the trimmed V and J ends, which lost 0 bases and 10 bases, there was a span of 20 bases. CDR3 size: 15 residues. Germline V gene lookup returns CDR1 SGHTS and CDR2 YDEGEE. CDR3 loop: CASSLGWTEKEPQYF. The CDR3 nucleotides read TGTGCCAGCAGCTTGGGCTGGACAGAAAAAGAGCCCCAGTACTTC. Full variable domain (rest looked up from reference TRBV5-8 and TRBJ2-7): EAGVTQSPTHLIKTRGQQATLRCSPISGHTSVYWYQQALGLGLQFLLWYDEGEERNRGNFPPRFSGRQFPNYSSELNVNALELEDSALYLCASSLGWTEKEPQYFGPGTRLTVT.

The chain employs TRBV2 and TRBJ2-4; 11 nucleotides align to TRBD2. The better agreement between TRBJ2-7 and the DNA end casts doubt on the J call. Germline CDR1 is SNHLY and CDR2 is FYNNEI. This CDR3 region has 14 residues. CDR3 amino acids: CASKRLAGTYEQYF. The CDR3 DNA is TGTGCCAGCAAACGACTAGCGGGGACCTACGAGCAGTACTTC.

This clonotype was seen repeatedly, ten times or more. This chain connects TRBV10-3 to TRBJ1-2, with D unresolved. CDR1 and CDR2 from the germline V gene are ENHRY and SYGVKD. V gave up 0 bases and J gave up 5 bases, with 10 bases separating them. CDR3 length equals 14 residues. The CDR3 DNA is TGTGCCATCAGTGAGTCGCATGAATCTTATGGCTACACCTTC. This gives the protein CAISESHESYGYTF.

The V gene is TRBV20-1, the J gene TRBJ2-5; D assignment may be TRBD1 or TRBD2 (5 bases each). The J call may be wrong; the DNA end is better matched by TRBJ2-7. This CDR3 has 13 residues. CDR1 is DFQATT, CDR2 SNEGSKA, per germline (reference sequence). CDR3 region: CSAPGATKHEQYF. DNA for the CDR3: TGCAGTGCTCCCGGGGCTACTAAACACGAGCAGTACTTC.

This clonotype was seen more than once but under ten times. A much larger clone lies a single base off, so this may be a read error. J is TRBJ2-1 and V is TRBV7-9, with 8 bases lining up with TRBD1. V shed 3 bases, J shed 8 bases, and the junction held 9 bases outside the gene matches. Germline V gene data show CDR1 as SEHNR and CDR2 as FQNEAQ (reference sequence). The CDR3 extends over 15 amino acids. The CDR3 sequence is CASSLARTGRDEQFF. The CDR3 nucleotides are TGTGCCAGCAGCTTGGCTAGGACAGGGCGGGATGAGCAGTTCTTC.

As regards this clonotype: One end of the junction varies from germline; a read error may be responsible. This chain connects TRBV6-5 to TRBJ2-1, with a weak D call TRBD1 (5 bases). The CDR3 loop spans 15 amino acids. Germline V CDR1 and CDR2: MNHEY, SVGAGI. CDR3 loop: CASSYSTAPYSEQFF. CDR3 bases: TGTGCCAGCAGTTACTCGACAGCTCCCTACAGTGAGCAGTTCTTC.

V is TRBV29-1 and J is TRBJ1-2; TRBD1 aligns across 8 bases. The CDR3 has 14 amino acids. Germline V gene lookup returns CDR1 SQVTM and CDR2 ANQGSEA. J gave up 8 bases and V 2 bases, and 10 bases lay outside the gene matches. The CDR3 DNA follows: TGCAGCGTTGAAAGGGGGACAGGTTTTGCGGGCTACACCTTC. Translated: CSVERGTGFAGYTF.

This clonotype was recorded a few times. The chain recombines TRBV20-1 with TRBJ2-2; 8 positions agree with TRBD2. This CDR3 contains 18 residues. CDR1 DFQATT and CDR2 SNEGSKA come from the germline V gene (reference sequence). The junction had 14 bases not matched to a gene; V was cut back by 0 bases and J by 5 bases. CDR3 DNA sequence: TGCAGTGCTAGAGATCTCCCGGGCGGAGCGGGGGCTACCGGGGAGCTGTTTTTT. Protein: CSARDLPGGAGATGELFF.

This chain connects TRBV7-2 to TRBJ2-3; weak D call: TRBD2 (7 bases). The CDR3 runs to 18 residues. From germline, CDR1 is SGHTA and CDR2 FQGNSA. V dropped 2 bases and J dropped 6 bases, with 24 bases sitting between them. The CDR3, as DNA: TGTGCCAGCAGCTTAAGGAGGGGGGCTAGCGGCTACACGGATACGCAGTATTTT. The encoded protein is CASSLRRGASGYTDTQYF.

This clonotype was observed a few times. A junction end diverges from the germline sequence, so it may reflect a read error. The rearrangement uses TRBV9 and TRBJ1-2; the D gene is possibly TRBD1 (6 bases). The germline V gene has CDR1 SGDLS and CDR2 YYNGEE. This CDR3 has 15 amino acids. CDR3 bases: TGTGCCAACAGCCCCGGGGGGGGCTACTACTATGGCTACACCTTC. It translates to CANSPGGGYYYGYTF.

This clonotype was seen ten or more times. This chain joins TRBV5-4 and TRBJ2-4; D is unclear. Trimming pared 2 bases from V and 6 bases from J, leaving 9 bases between. Germline CDR1 is SGHNT and CDR2 is YYREEE (reference sequence). The length of the CDR3 is 13 residues. In nucleotides, the CDR3 is TGTGCCAGCAGCTTCGGGTCCGCAAACATTCAGTACTTC. Encoded protein: CASSFGSANIQYF.

This clonotype was seen repeatedly, ten times or more. The chain is built from TRBV6-2 or TRBV6-3 and TRBJ2-3; TRBD1 matches at 7 bases. Trimming at V came to 6 bases and at J to 4 bases, leaving 16 bases not matched to a gene. The CDR3 is 17 residues long. From germline, CDR1 is MNHEY and CDR2 SVGEGT. The CDR3 loop reads CASSYEPRQGGSDTQYF. The CDR3, as DNA: TGTGCCAGCAGCTATGAACCCCGACAGGGTGGCTCAGATACGCAGTATTTT.

This clonotype was picked up many times. The chain recombines TRBV2 with TRBJ2-3, with 7 positions matching TRBD2. In germline, CDR1 is SNHLY, CDR2 FYNNEI. The CDR3 consists of 20 residues. J lost 4 bases, V lost 3 bases, and 22 bases had no gene match. The CDR3 spells CASSDPPWQRGPGVSDTQYF. CDR3 DNA: TGTGCCAGCAGTGATCCCCCTTGGCAGCGGGGCCCGGGGGTTTCAGATACGCAGTATTTT.

The chain employs TRBV6-5 and TRBJ2-1; TRBD2 matches 7 bases. V shed 11 bases, J shed 9 bases, and the junction held 16 bases outside the gene matches. Germline V gene sequence: CDR1 MNHEY, CDR2 SVGAGI. The CDR3 is 14 amino acids. The CDR3 is CAAGLSGGVGEQFF. CDR3 DNA sequence: TGTGCCGCCGGATTGTCTGGGGGGGTTGGTGAGCAGTTCTTC.

V gene TRBV5-5 combines with J gene TRBJ2-2; no clear D. The germline V gene encodes CDR1 SGHKS and CDR2 YYEKEE (reference sequence). The CDR3 has 15 amino acids. Trimming took 0 bases from V and 5 from J, leaving 11 bases between them. The DNA of the CDR3 is TGTGCCAGCAGCTTGGATGGCTTACTAACCGGGGAGCTGTTTTTT. This translates into CASSLDGLLTGELFF.

Note on this clonotype: One end of the junction varies from germline; a read error may be responsible. The CDR3 region has the DNA TGTGTCAGCAGTTACGGGGGAGCAGGGGTGGGCCAGCCCCAGCATTTT. This encodes CVSSYGGAGVGQPQHF. The chain carries TRBV6-2 or TRBV6-3 and TRBJ1-5; TRBD1 might be the D (6 bases). The CDR3 runs to 16 residues. Per germline, CDR1 MNHEY and CDR2 SVGEGT.

The rearrangement joins TRBV9 to TRBJ2-1; D uncertain. CDR3 size: 15 residues. Per germline, CDR1 SGDLS and CDR2 YYNGEE. V was clipped by 2 bases and J by 0 bases, with 9 bases between them. The DNA of the CDR3 is TGTGCCAGCAGCGTTTCAATGAGCTCCTACAATGAGCAGTTCTTC. Translated, it gives CASSVSMSSYNEQFF.

Of note for this clonotype: A much larger clone differs by one base, so this may be a read error. This chain uses TRBV20-1 with TRBJ2-5; D is unresolved. This CDR3 has 14 amino acids. Germline values: CDR1 DFQATT, CDR2 SNEGSKA (reference sequence). V was shortened by 6 bases and J by 3 bases, with 17 bases between the two germline ends. DNA for the CDR3: TGCAGTGCCCTAGTGACCGACGACGAAGAGACCCAGTACTTC. This encodes CSALVTDDEETQYF.

In this sample, this clonotype turned up many times. V usage is TRBV6-2 or TRBV6-3 and J usage is TRBJ2-1; 10 bases fit TRBD1. There are 16 residues in the CDR3. CDR1 and CDR2 (germline): MNHEY, SVGEGT. V was clipped by 4 bases and J by 7 bases; unmatched bases: 10. The CDR3 is CASSSGGQGFSNEQFF. In nucleotides, the CDR3 is TGTGCCAGCAGTTCCGGGGGACAGGGGTTTAGTAATGAGCAGTTCTTC.

This clonotype was counted ten times or more. V usage is TRBV12-3 or TRBV12-4 and J usage is TRBJ2-7, with D possibly TRBD1 on 5 matching bases. The CDR3 length is 14 residues. V lost 7 bases, J lost 0 bases, and 13 bases lay in between. CDR3 bases: TGTGCCAGCAAAGACGGACATTTCTCCTACGAGCAGTACTTC. Its protein product is CASKDGHFSYEQYF.

This clonotype was detected many times. This chain joins TRBV12-3 or TRBV12-4 and TRBJ2-1; 10 positions match TRBD1. With V trimmed by 5 bases and J by 2 bases, 9 bases remained unmatched. The CDR3 is 17 amino acids. This CDR3 reads CASSPRQGANPYNEQFF. DNA for the CDR3: TGTGCCAGCAGTCCCAGACAGGGGGCGAACCCCTACAATGAGCAGTTCTTC.